The 20 T cell receptor beta chains below were found in one sample sequenced in a study of blood T cells in healthy people across ages. A second roughly 6 to 12 cycle PCR used barcoded and J-beta primers. TCRdb ran MiXCR on the 5' RACE reads and lists one entry per CDR3 protein. The table has roughly 500,000 distinct CDR3 sequences, roughly a quarter seen once. The sample taken for sequencing was blood. These receptors all come from a woman aged 70 to 79 in good health.

This rearrangement joins TRBV9 to TRBJ2-7, with 7 bases matching TRBD1. Germline assignment: CDR1 SGDLS and CDR2 YYNGEE. The CDR3 totals 14 residues. The junction had 5 bases not matched to a gene; V was cut back by 3 bases and J by 2 bases. CDR3 protein: CASSGQGQPYEQYF. In DNA form, the CDR3 reads TGTGCCAGCAGCGGACAGGGTCAGCCCTACGAGCAGTACTTC.

The rearrangement uses TRBV4-3 and TRBJ2-3; D tentatively reads TRBD1 or TRBD2 (5 bases each). The V gene lost 1 base and the J gene lost 1 base, with 18 bases spanning the gap. The CDR3 is 18 residues long. In germline, CDR1 is LGHNA, CDR2 YSLEER. DNA of the CDR3: TGCGCCAGCAGCCAAGGCCGCTTATCTTTGGGGGGCACAGATACGCAGTATTTT. This encodes CASSQGRLSLGGTDTQYF.

This clonotype was found a few times. This sequence joins TRBV20-1 and TRBJ2-5; D remains ambiguous. Trimming left V 3 bases short and J 3 bases short, with 14 bases between. The germline V gene encodes CDR1 DFQATT and CDR2 SNEGSKA (reference sequence). The CDR3 covers 14 residues. The CDR3: CSARPSYDEETQYF. The DNA of the CDR3 is TGCAGTGCTAGGCCCAGTTACGACGAAGAGACCCAGTACTTC.

This clonotype was recorded a few times. The chain uses TRBV4-1 and TRBJ1-4; the D gene is possibly TRBD1 (5 bases). V gave up 0 bases and J gave up 4 bases, with 9 bases separating them. Looked up from germline, CDR1 is MGHRA and CDR2 is YSYEKL. The CDR3 runs to 15 residues. The CDR3 reads CASSQDDRFNEKLFF. DNA for the CDR3: TGCGCCAGCAGCCAAGATGACAGATTTAATGAAAAACTGTTTTTT.

V usage is TRBV12-3 or TRBV12-4 and J usage is TRBJ1-1; D is ambiguous. The CDR3 spans 13 residues. V lost 3 bases and J lost 2, with 7 bases in between. CDR3 sequence (DNA): TGTGCCAGCAGTTTTTGGGTTAACACTGAAGCTTTCTTT. It is translated as CASSFWVNTEAFF.

The J gene is TRBJ1-2, the V gene TRBV2; D may be TRBD1 (5 bases). Germline V gene sequence: CDR1 SNHLY, CDR2 FYNNEI. The CDR3 contains 15 residues. Trimming left V 11 bases short and J 5 bases short, with 24 bases between. CDR3 DNA: TGTGCCCCTCCGGGGGGGACCCTGAATGAGTATGGCTACACCTTC. Translation: CAPPGGTLNEYGYTF.

The V call is TRBV5-6, the J call TRBJ1-2; D uncertain. Germline values: CDR1 SGHDT, CDR2 YYEEEE. This CDR3 contains 11 residues. V was trimmed by 5 bases and J by 8 bases, leaving 10 bases between them. Written as DNA, the CDR3 is TGTGCCAGCAGTCGGTTTGGGGGCTACACCTTC. Its translation: CASSRFGGYTF.

J is TRBJ1-4 and V is TRBV6-2 or TRBV6-3; no firm D call. Germline V gene sequence: CDR1 MNHEY, CDR2 SVGEGT. V was clipped by 1 base and J by 6 bases, with 0 bases between them. The CDR3 length is 11 residues. The CDR3 spells CASSYYEKLFF. CDR3 nucleotide sequence: TGTGCCAGCAGTTACTATGAAAAACTGTTTTTT.

The CDR3 here is CASSEPRGQGFGGYTF. In DNA form, the CDR3 reads TGTGCCAGCAGTGAACCCCGGGGACAGGGTTTTGGAGGCTACACCTTC. The chain combines TRBV6-1 with TRBJ1-2, with TRBD1 identical over 9 bases. Per the germline V gene, CDR1 is MNHNS and CDR2 is SASEGT. V gave up 2 bases and J gave up 8 bases; unmatched junction bases: 12. The CDR3 loop spans 16 amino acids.

This clonotype has just a few counts. V and J are TRBV7-8 and TRBJ1-2; D might be TRBD1 (5 bases). This CDR3 spans 14 amino acids. CDR1 is SGHVS and CDR2 is FQNEAQ in the germline V gene. V was clipped by 3 bases and J by 1 base, with 9 bases between them. The CDR3 nucleotides read TGTGCCAGCAGCTTTAGCAGGGTTAACTATGGCTACACCTTC. It specifies CASSFSRVNYGYTF.

The chain is built from TRBV29-1 and TRBJ2-1; D is uncertain. The CDR3 loop spans 13 amino acids. The ends were cut back, 2 bases at V and 4 bases at J, with 9 bases in the middle. Germline lookup yields CDR1 SQVTM and CDR2 ANQGSEA. This chain's CDR3 is CSVEQLNYNEQFF. The CDR3 DNA follows: TGCAGCGTTGAACAACTTAATTACAATGAGCAGTTCTTC.

Regarding this clonotype: Compared with germline, one end of the junction differs, possibly owing to a read error. The rearrangement links TRBV20-1 to TRBJ2-5, with a weak D call TRBD1 (6 bases). The CDR3 consists of 13 residues. Germline V CDR1 and CDR2: DFQATT, SNEGSKA (reference sequence). The CDR3 region has the DNA TGCTGTGCAACAAGGACAGTCCAAGAGACCCAGTACTTC. Its translation is CCATRTVQETQYF.

V and J are TRBV24-1 and TRBJ2-5; 7 nucleotides line up with TRBD1. Near its end, the DNA agrees better with TRBJ2-7, so the J call may be wrong. CDR1 is KGHDR, CDR2 SFDVKD, per germline. CDR3 length: 15 residues. The CDR3 DNA reads TGTGCCACCAGTGATTTGAACAGGGGTCCCAACGAGCAGTACTTC. Translated, it gives CATSDLNRGPNEQYF.

The rearrangement links TRBV5-1 to TRBJ2-2; 9 bases map to TRBD1. V lost 4 bases and J lost 3; bases outside the gene matches: 7. This CDR3 has 16 residues. CDR1 and CDR2 (germline): SGHRS, YFSETQ. The CDR3, as DNA: TGCGCCAGCAGCATCCCGACAGGGGGAGACACCGGGGAGCTGTTTTTT. It codes for CASSIPTGGDTGELFF.

The chain joins TRBV29-1 to TRBJ2-1; 11 bases align to TRBD2. The CDR3 covers 13 residues. Germline values: CDR1 SQVTM, CDR2 ANQGSEA. Germline trimming cut 7 bases from V and 2 bases from J; bases unmatched to any gene: 1. This CDR3 is CSGGLAAYNEQFF. The CDR3 nucleotides are TGCAGCGGGGGACTAGCGGCCTACAATGAGCAGTTCTTC.

This rearrangement joins TRBV30 to TRBJ1-4; D gene ambiguous. Trimming removed 0 bases from V and 8 bases from J, with 7 bases in between. This CDR3 is 12 amino acids long. Germline V gene data show CDR1 as GTSNPN and CDR2 as SVGIG (reference sequence). The CDR3 loop reads CAWSVAGEKLFF. The CDR3 DNA follows: TGTGCCTGGAGTGTAGCAGGCGAAAAACTGTTTTTT.

Regarding this clonotype: A read error may account for a junction end that differs from germline. V and J are TRBV7-2 and TRBJ1-2; D uncertain. CDR3 size: 12 residues. Germline lookup yields CDR1 SGHTA and CDR2 FQGNSA. This CDR3 reads CVSSPQEVGYTF. The CDR3 DNA reads TGTGTCAGCAGCCCCCAAGAGGTTGGCTACACCTTC.

The chain uses TRBV6-5 and TRBJ2-5; 8 bases agree with TRBD2. The J segment lost 2 bases and the V segment lost 2 bases, leaving 10 bases of the junction unmatched. CDR1 and CDR2 from the germline V gene are MNHEY and SVGAGI. The length of the CDR3 is 17 residues. The CDR3 region is CASSYLAGTLQQETQYF. The CDR3 coding sequence is TGTGCCAGCAGTTACCTAGCGGGCACACTCCAGCAAGAGACCCAGTACTTC.

The V call is TRBV27, the J call TRBJ2-7; 10 nucleotides agree with TRBD2. The CDR3 spans 14 residues. The V segment lost 8 bases and the J segment 2 bases; nucleotides outside the gene matches: 6. Germline assignment: CDR1 MNHEY and CDR2 SMNVEV (reference sequence). The CDR3 spells CASHLSGGAYEQYF. CDR3 DNA: TGTGCCAGCCACCTAAGCGGGGGGGCCTACGAGCAGTACTTC.

This clonotype has ten or more counts. This chain uses TRBV20-1 with TRBJ2-2; TRBD2 is a possible D gene (5 bases). V dropped 0 bases and J dropped 7 bases, with 12 bases sitting between them. The CDR3 totals 14 residues. Germline V gives CDR1 DFQATT, CDR2 SNEGSKA (reference sequence). The CDR3 nucleotides read TGCAGTGCTAGAGAAACTAGATTCGGCGGGGAGCTGTTTTTT. Translation gives CSARETRFGGELFF.